The clone carrying this T cell receptor beta chain came up once. The assay was immunoSEQ multiplex PCR, and TCRdb's table has in-frame clones only and misses some. The table includes 40,000 to 55,000 clones, 85% to 95% detected once. These data are taken from a study of control samples from healthy donors and cancer patients. The CDR3 sequence is 14 residues long. Germline CDR1 MNHEY, CDR2 SVGAGI. Deletions cut 7 bases from V and 9 bases from J, with 21 bases between. This receptor was identified in a woman aged 40 to 50 with head and neck cancer. The chain recombines TRBV6-5 with TRBJ2-5, with TRBD2 as a possible D gene (5 bases). The sequenced sample was PBMCs. Here the CDR3 reads CASNLTPGGSAQYF. CDR3 DNA: TGTGCCAGCAATTTGACCCCAGGCGGGTCGGCCCAGTACTTC.